The 27 T cell receptor beta chains listed next were all sequenced from one sample in a study of T cells in localized non-small cell lung cancer. The assay was immunoSEQ multiplex PCR, and TCRdb's table has in-frame clones only and misses some. The sample has about 4,000 clones, around two fifths seen once; the top ten hold approximately 6.1%. The source was lung tumor tissue, collected before any cancer treatment. The receptors come from a woman aged 40-69 years with stage I lung adenocarcinoma.

The chain uses TRBV10-3 and TRBJ2-1, with 8 nucleotides matching TRBD2. V lost 0 bases to trimming and J lost 6 bases; unmatched junction nucleotides: 4. CDR3 length: 15 amino acids. Germline V CDR1 and CDR2: ENHRY, SYGVKD. The CDR3 DNA follows: TGTGCCATCAGTGAGTCGTTTACTAGCGGCAATGAGCAGTTCTTC. Translation: CAISESFTSGNEQFF.

The chain combines TRBV9 with TRBJ2-4; 7 nucleotides align to TRBD2. This CDR3 contains 15 residues. After removal of 6 bases from V and 1 base from J, the junction contained 7 bases not matched to a gene. Germline V gene lookup returns CDR1 SGDLS and CDR2 YYNGEE. This CDR3 is CASIDAGAAKNIQYF. The DNA of the CDR3 is TGTGCCAGCATCGACGCGGGAGCTGCCAAAAACATTCAGTACTTC.

This chain connects TRBV28 to TRBJ2-1; 7 nucleotides align to TRBD2. This CDR3 is built from 15 residues. The ends lost 5 bases at V and 0 bases at J; junction bases unmatched: 4. CDR1 is MDHEN, CDR2 SYDVKM, per germline. CDR3 loop: CASSIAGSSYNEQFF. The CDR3 DNA is TGTGCCAGCAGTATAGCGGGCTCCTCCTACAATGAGCAGTTCTTC.

V usage is TRBV14 and J usage is TRBJ2-7; D call uncertain. Germline V gives CDR1 SGHDN, CDR2 FVKESK. The CDR3 has 11 amino acids. V lost 3 bases and J 4 bases, leaving 4 bases between the germline ends. The CDR3 DNA reads as TGTGCCAGCAGCCAGCGTTACGAGCAGTACTTC. This codes for CASSQRYEQYF. Looking up the rest from reference TRBV14 and TRBJ2-7 gives the full variable domain: EAGVTQFPSHSVIEKGQTVTLRCDPISGHDNLYWYRRVMGKEIKFLLHFVKESKQDESGMPNNRFLAERTGGTYSTLKVQPAELEDSGVYFCASSQRYEQYFGPGTRLTVT.

This clone qualifies as large (0.1 to 1%). V usage is TRBV6-8 and J usage is TRBJ1-5, with D tentatively TRBD1 (6 bases). From germline, CDR1 is MNHGY and CDR2 SAAAGT. This CDR3 is built from 14 residues. With 5 bases removed from V and 6 bases from J, the gap between germline ends came to 14 bases. The CDR3 reads CASSGNLRGQPQHF. In DNA, the CDR3 is TGTGCCAGCAGTGGGAATCTCAGGGGTCAGCCCCAGCATTTT.

This clone is categorized as medium-sized (0.01 to 0.1%). The chain couples TRBV9 to TRBJ2-1; D remains unclear. CDR1 and CDR2 from the germline V gene are SGDLS and YYNGEE. Trimming left V 0 bases short and J 10 bases short, with 11 bases between. This CDR3 is 13 amino acids long. The CDR3, as DNA: TGTGCCAGCAGCGTAGCTCCTCTTGAGGAGCAGTTCTTC. It is translated as CASSVAPLEEQFF.

This sequence joins TRBV6-8 and TRBJ1-3; the D is unclear. The CDR3 is 15 residues long. V was cut by 10 bases and J by 1 base, with 17 bases left in between. The germline V gene has CDR1 MNHGY and CDR2 SAAAGT. CDR3 sequence (DNA): TGTGCCATCAGAGATATCAAAGGTTCTGGAAACACCATATATTTT. Translating gives CAIRDIKGSGNTIYF.

The chain couples TRBV9 to TRBJ1-1; D unclear. The CDR3 spans 16 residues. Trimming stripped 3 bases from V and 2 bases from J, with 17 bases between. In germline, CDR1 is SGDLS, CDR2 YYNGEE. In DNA form, the CDR3 reads TGTGCCAGCAGCGCTTTTCAATGGTTAACCAACACTGAAGCTTTCTTT. It yields the protein CASSAFQWLTNTEAFF.

V and J are TRBV12-5 and TRBJ1-1; TRBD1 matches 7 bases. The CDR3 has 17 amino acids. Germline V gene sequence: CDR1 LGHNT, CDR2 FRNRAP. After removal of 3 bases from V and 9 bases from J, the junction contained 19 bases not matched to a gene. CDR3 coding DNA: TGTGCTAGTGGTTTCACACCCCCCCCGAGGGGGCGTTTGAAAGCTTTCTTT. Translating gives CASGFTPPPRGRLKAFF.

This clone is judged medium-sized. The chain is built from TRBV11-3 and TRBJ2-3; 14 bases line up with TRBD2. The V segment lost 3 bases and the J segment 3 bases; nucleotides outside the gene matches: 8. The CDR3 loop spans 18 amino acids. The germline V gene encodes CDR1 SGHNT and CDR2 YENEEA. CDR3: CASSFTGTSGSLTDTQYF. DNA of the CDR3: TGTGCCAGCAGCTTTACCGGGACTAGCGGGAGTTTGACAGATACGCAGTATTTT.

This clone came up a few times. This chain uses TRBV11-1 with TRBJ1-2; no reliable D call. Per the germline V gene, CDR1 is SGHAT and CDR2 is FQDESV (reference sequence). V shed 2 bases and J shed 2 bases, with 9 bases lying between them. The CDR3 spans 14 residues. Here the CDR3 DNA reads TGTGCCAGCAGCTTAAGTCAGGCAAACTATGGCTACACCTTC. Amino acids: CASSLSQANYGYTF.

This clone is large in the sample. The V and J genes are TRBV6-1 and TRBJ2-2; TRBD1 agrees at 7 bases. From germline, CDR1 is MNHNS and CDR2 SASEGT. The CDR3 has 15 residues. V lost 1 base, J lost 4 bases, and 3 bases stayed unmatched. The CDR3 bases are TGTGCCAGCAGTGAAGAGGCAGGGGGCACCGGGGAGCTGTTTTTT. This sequence encodes CASSEEAGGTGELFF.

This clone appeared a few times. The chain links TRBV10-3 to TRBJ2-7; 11 bases match TRBD2. With V trimmed by 3 bases and J by 7 bases, 23 bases remained unmatched. Germline V CDR1 and CDR2: ENHRY, SYGVKD. There are 20 residues in the CDR3. CDR3 DNA sequence: TGTGCCATCAGTGAAAGTTTGATTTTGCTAGCGGGAGGCAGGGGGATAGAGCAGTACTTC. As protein: CAISESLILLAGGRGIEQYF.

V and J are TRBV5-1 and TRBJ1-2; no definite D call. Germline CDR1 is SGHRS and CDR2 is YFSETQ. V lost 0 bases and J lost 2, with 8 bases in between. The CDR3 has 14 amino acids. This CDR3 reads CASSLETPNYGYTF. DNA for the CDR3: TGCGCCAGCAGCTTGGAGACACCGAACTATGGCTACACCTTC.

This clone is deemed large (0.1 to 1%). The chain recombines TRBV19 with TRBJ2-2, with 8 bases lining up with TRBD2. The V segment lost 6 bases and the J segment 4 bases; nucleotides outside the gene matches: 7. CDR1 LNHDA and CDR2 SQIVND come from the germline V gene (reference sequence). The CDR3 is made up of 15 amino acids. The CDR3 bases are TGTGCCAGTAGATCGGGACTAGGGAGCACCGGGGAGCTGTTTTTT. Its translation: CASRSGLGSTGELFF. The whole variable domain, filled in from reference TRBV19 and TRBJ2-2, reads DGGITQSPKYLFRKEGQNVTLSCEQNLNHDAMYWYRQDPGQGLRLIYYSQIVNDFQKGDIAEGYSVSREKKESFPLTVTSAQKNPTAFYLCASRSGLGSTGELFFGEGSRLTVL.

This clone has only a few counts. The chain has TRBV19 and TRBJ1-2; 7 bases agree with TRBD1. CDR1 LNHDA and CDR2 SQIVND come from the germline V gene (reference sequence). V trimming: 5 bases; J trimming: 8 bases; junction bases outside the gene matches: 17. The CDR3 has 16 amino acids. As DNA, the CDR3 is TGTGCCAGTAGTGATTTAGGGACAGCGGTAACATACGGCTACACCTTC. This sequence encodes CASSDLGTAVTYGYTF.

The chain is built from TRBV6-8 and TRBJ1-1; perhaps TRBD1 as D (5 bases). The germline V gene encodes CDR1 MNHGY and CDR2 SAAAGT. The CDR3 runs 14 residues. V gave up 7 bases and J gave up 2 bases, with 14 bases separating them. CDR3 coding DNA: TGTGCCAGCACCCTAGTGGGGGGTAACACTGAAGCTTTCTTT. Translation gives CASTLVGGNTEAFF.

This clone came up a few times. The chain has TRBV5-1 and TRBJ1-2; no firm D call. V dropped 0 bases and J dropped 0 bases, with 6 bases sitting between them. CDR3 length: 14 amino acids. Germline V lookup: CDR1 SGHRS, CDR2 YFSETQ. The CDR3 here is CASSLESPNYGYTF. CDR3 sequence (DNA): TGCGCCAGCAGCTTGGAGAGCCCTAACTATGGCTACACCTTC. Full variable domain (remainder filled in from reference TRBV5-1 and TRBJ1-2): KAGVTQTPRYLIKTRGQQVTLSCSPISGHRSVSWYQQTPGQGLQFLFEYFSETQRNKGNFPGRFSGRQFSNSRSEMNVSTLELGDSALYLCASSLESPNYGYTFGSGTRLTVV.

In its sample, this clone is medium-sized. The chain has TRBV6-8 and TRBJ1-2; D perhaps matches TRBD1 (6 bases). Trimming removed 6 bases from V and 2 bases from J, with 10 bases in between. Per the germline V gene, CDR1 is MNHGY and CDR2 is SAAAGT. This CDR3 comprises 13 residues. The CDR3 sequence: CASRRTGNYGYTF. In DNA, the CDR3 is TGTGCCAGCAGACGCACAGGGAACTATGGCTACACCTTC.

In this sample, this clone turned up a few times. The rearrangement links TRBV9 to TRBJ2-7; tentative D call: TRBD1 (6 bases). CDR3 size: 13 residues. Germline V gene lookup returns CDR1 SGDLS and CDR2 YYNGEE. Trimming pared 6 bases from V and 3 bases from J, leaving 13 bases between. CDR3 protein: CASKEGERYEQYF. The CDR3 DNA sequence: TGTGCCAGCAAAGAGGGGGAACGCTACGAGCAGTACTTC. The full variable domain, its missing parts supplied by reference TRBV9 and TRBJ2-7, is DSGVTQTPKHLITATGQRVTLRCSPRSGDLSVYWYQQSLDQGLQFLIQYYNGEERAKGNILERFSAQQFPDLHSELNLSSLELGDSALYFCASKEGERYEQYFGPGTRLTVT.

This clone came up a few times. This chain links TRBV6-8 with TRBJ1-5; 7 bases line up with TRBD1. Germline values: CDR1 MNHGY, CDR2 SAAAGT. V dropped 8 bases and J dropped 0; count of bases not matched to a gene: 1. The CDR3 runs to 13 residues. CDR3 DNA: TGTGCCAGCGACAGGGATAGCAATCAGCCCCAGCATTTT. Translation: CASDRDSNQPQHF.

This clone was counted between two and nine times. The CDR3 bases are TGTGCCAGCAATTTAGGTGGGGGAGGGACTGAAGCTTTCTTT. Its protein is CASNLGGGGTEAFF. The rearrangement joins TRBV6-8 to TRBJ1-1, with D perhaps matching TRBD1 (5 bases). Germline loops: CDR1 MNHGY, CDR2 SAAAGT. The CDR3 contains 14 residues. V was clipped by 7 bases and J by 5 bases, with 17 bases between them.

Comments on this clone: A junction boundary mismatches the germline segment, possibly from a read error. The rearrangement links TRBV29-1 to TRBJ2-7; 7 bases line up with TRBD2. CDR3 size: 16 residues. Germline V lookup: CDR1 SQVTM, CDR2 ANQGSEA. The CDR3, as DNA: TGCAGCGTCCGGGTTGGCAAAGGACTAGTCCCCTACGAGCAGTACTTT. This codes for CSVRVGKGLVPYEQYF.

The chain carries TRBV10-3 and TRBJ2-1; 8 positions agree with TRBD1. The CDR3 is made up of 14 amino acids. Trimming at V came to 10 bases and at J to 5 bases, leaving 10 bases not matched to a gene. Germline V gives CDR1 ENHRY, CDR2 SYGVKD. Here the CDR3 reads CATSTRDRNNEQFF. Written as DNA, the CDR3 is TGTGCCACTTCCACCCGGGACAGGAACAATGAGCAGTTCTTC.

In this sample, this clone is medium-sized. This chain connects TRBV11-3 to TRBJ1-4, with D possibly being TRBD1 (5 bases). Trimming pared 1 base from V and 13 bases from J, leaving 16 bases between. This CDR3 is 14 amino acids long. Germline-derived CDR1 and CDR2 are SGHNT and YENEEA. The CDR3 sequence: CASSLGISSGRLFF. The CDR3 nucleotides are TGTGCCAGCAGCTTAGGGATTTCGTCGGGGCGACTGTTTTTT.

V is TRBV6-8 and J is TRBJ1-2; no clear D gene. Germline assignment: CDR1 MNHGY and CDR2 SAAAGT. The CDR3 is made up of 14 amino acids. V was shortened by 0 bases and J by 3 bases, with 8 bases between the two germline ends. CDR3 protein: CASSYSSRDYGYTF. Written as DNA, the CDR3 is TGTGCCAGCAGTTACTCGAGTAGGGACTATGGCTACACCTTC.

J is TRBJ1-4 and V is TRBV18; D is uncertain. This CDR3 contains 15 residues. The V end lost 2 bases, the J end lost 7 bases, and 14 bases lay between the germline ends. Germline loops: CDR1 KGHSH, CDR2 LQKENI. The CDR3 DNA reads as TGTGCCAGCTCACCAAATGACGATGAGGGTGAAAAACTGTTTTTT. Protein sequence: CASSPNDDEGEKLFF.